These T cell receptor beta chains were read from a single sample in a study of blood T cell repertoires in COVID-19. Sequencing was performed with immunoSEQ multiplex PCR; in TCRdb, only in-frame clones are kept and a portion is missing. The data show 90,000 to 120,000 clones, approximately 86% seen once. Source material: PBMCs or T cells enriched from blood (not recorded which). The source of these receptors is a woman between 45 and 60 years old who had recovered from COVID-19. The CDR3 runs from the conserved cysteine through the conserved F or W. Fields, in order: clone size, D gene, J gene, V gene, CDR3 protein, CDR3 DNA. D genes are given only for firm matches. Not all rows give a size; the values are once, few, many and, for expanded clones, a class.

>NA|TRBD2|TRBJ2-3|TRBV18
CASSPRGLAGGTDTQYF
TGTGCCAGCTCACCAAGGGGACTAGCGGGAGGGACAGATACGCAGTATTTT
>NA|NA|TRBJ1-4|TRBV5-1
CASRSTVGGVEEKLFF
TGCGCCAGCAGATCAACAGTCGGGGGAGTGGAGGAAAAACTGTTTTTT
>NA|NA|TRBJ1-1|TRBV5-1
CASSIYQGPTEAFF
TGCGCCAGCAGCATATACCAGGGGCCCACTGAAGCTTTCTTT
>NA|NA|TRBJ1-2|TRBV9
CASSVAPGARGYTF
TGTGCCAGCAGCGTAGCCCCAGGGGCGCGAGGCTACACCTTC
>NA|NA|TRBJ1-4|TRBV7-8
CASSLGSTENEKLFF
TGTGCCAGCAGCTTAGGTAGCACGGAAAATGAAAAACTGTTTTTT
>NA|NA|TRBJ1-6|TRBV28
CASSSNPPHANSPLHF
TGTGCCAGCAGTTCCAACCCCCCACACGCCAATTCACCCCTCCACTTT
>NA|TRBD1|TRBJ2-3|TRBV27
CASSFGTGLGTDTQYF
TGTGCCAGCAGTTTTGGGACAGGGTTAGGCACAGATACGCAGTATTTT
>NA|NA|TRBJ2-3|TRBV7-9
CASSETAARRTDTQYF
TGTGCCAGCAGCGAAACCGCAGCACGGAGGACAGATACGCAGTATTTT
>NA|TRBD2|TRBJ2-1|TRBV19
CASAGLAGTDEQFF
TGTGCCAGCGCAGGACTAGCGGGCACCGATGAGCAGTTCTTC
>NA|TRBD1|TRBJ2-7|TRBV2
CASSDSTGNYEQYF
TGTGCCAGCAGTGACTCGACAGGGAACTACGAGCAGTACTTC
>once|NA|TRBJ1-2|TRBV27
CASSPDGGLKGYTF
TGTGCCAGCAGTCCCGACGGGGGGCTCAAGGGCTACACCTTC
>NA|TRBD1|TRBJ2-5|TRBV5-1
CASSTDRGETQYF
TGCGCCAGCAGCACGGACAGGGGGGAGACCCAGTACTTC
>NA|TRBD1|TRBJ1-1|TRBV11-3
CASSPGQGDTDTEAFF
TGTGCCAGCAGCCCCGGACAGGGGGATACGGACACTGAAGCTTTCTTT
>once|TRBD1|TRBJ2-3|TRBV9
CASSPEGASTDTQYF
TGTGCCAGCAGCCCAGAGGGGGCCAGCACAGATACGCAGTATTTT
>NA|NA|TRBJ1-3|TRBV6-2/TRBV6-3
CASSHSRSGYTIYF
TGTGCCAGCAGCCACTCAAGGAGCGGGTACACCATATATTTT
>once|TRBD2|TRBJ2-7|TRBV28
CASKLLQKTSGTTHYEQYF
TGTGCCAGCAAACTACTGCAGAAGACTAGCGGGACCACCCATTACGAGCAGTACTTC
>NA|TRBD2|TRBJ2-6|TRBV19
CASLGRAGANVLTF
TGTGCCAGTTTGGGGAGGGCTGGGGCCAACGTCCTGACTTTC
>NA|TRBD2|TRBJ2-3|TRBV19
CASSVGLGGSDTQYF
TGTGCCAGTAGCGTGGGACTAGGGGGATCAGATACGCAGTATTTT
>NA|NA|TRBJ2-7|TRBV6-5
CASSRETRYYEQYF
TGTGCCAGCAGCCGAGAGACTAGATACTACGAGCAGTACTTC
>NA|TRBD2|TRBJ2-3|TRBV10-3
CATSGGTSSTDTQYF
TGTGCCACTAGCGGGGGCACATCTAGCACAGATACGCAGTATTTT
>NA|NA|TRBJ1-4|TRBV15
CATSRFDQGTYNEKLFF
TGTGCCACCAGCAGATTCGACCAGGGGACCTATAATGAAAAACTGTTTTTT
>few|NA|TRBJ1-1|TRBV25-1
CASSEFQGIAFF
TGTGCCAGCAGTGAGTTCCAGGGAATCGCTTTCTTT
>NA|NA|TRBJ2-7|TRBV5-1
CASSPAIRASYEQYF
TGCGCCAGCAGCCCTGCCATCCGCGCATCCTACGAGCAGTACTTC
>NA|NA|TRBJ1-1|TRBV6-5
CATRTSRNTEAFF
TGTGCCACCAGGACTTCGAGGAACACTGAAGCTTTCTTT
>NA|NA|TRBJ1-5|TRBV7-8
CASSLVRNQPQHF
TGTGCCAGCAGCTTAGTCCGGAATCAGCCCCAGCATTTT
>NA|TRBD2|TRBJ2-3|TRBV24-1
CATSGKAGSTDTQYF
TGTGCCACCAGTGGGAAAGCGGGGAGCACAGATACGCAGTATTTT
>NA|NA|TRBJ1-1|TRBV2
CASSVTVKEAFF
TGTGCCAGCAGTGTGACAGTAAAGGAAGCTTTCTTT
>NA|TRBD2|TRBJ2-3|TRBV7-9
CASIFSGDTQYF
TGTGCCAGCATTTTTAGCGGGGATACGCAGTATTTT
>NA|NA|TRBJ1-3|TRBV19
CASSIPGSGNTIYF
TGTGCCAGTAGTATCCCAGGGTCTGGAAACACCATATATTTT
>NA|TRBD2|TRBJ2-1|TRBV2
CASNFPLAGSVNEQFF
TGTGCCAGCAATTTTCCACTAGCGGGATCGGTCAATGAGCAGTTCTTC
>NA|TRBD1|TRBJ1-2|TRBV30
CAWRSSGGRDGYTF
TGTGCCTGGAGGTCATCAGGGGGGCGGGATGGCTACACCTTC
>NA|NA|TRBJ2-1|TRBV3-1/TRBV3-2
CASSQSPSSYNEQFF
TGTGCCAGCAGCCAATCCCCGAGCTCCTACAATGAGCAGTTCTTC
>NA|TRBD2|TRBJ2-5|TRBV5-1
CASSLSGIQETQYF
TGCGCCAGCAGCTTGAGCGGGATCCAAGAGACCCAGTACTTC
>NA|TRBD2|TRBJ2-7|TRBV6-5
CAREWTSVSYEQYF
TGTGCCAGAGAGTGGACTAGCGTTTCCTACGAGCAGTACTTC
>few|TRBD1|TRBJ1-1|TRBV24-1
CATSDSDRGGPFF
TGTGCCACCAGTGATTCCGACAGGGGAGGGCCTTTCTTT
>NA|TRBD2|TRBJ2-1|TRBV7-9
CASSLVGTSGSGNEQFF
TGTGCCAGCAGCTTAGTGGGGACTAGCGGGAGTGGAAATGAGCAGTTCTTC
>NA|NA|TRBJ1-4|TRBV28
CASSATGKVNEKLFF
TGTGCCAGCAGTGCGACAGGCAAAGTTAATGAAAAACTGTTTTTT
>NA|NA|TRBJ1-6|TRBV6-4
CASSGGDNSPLHF
TGTGCCAGCAGTGGGGGGGATAATTCACCCCTCCACTTT
>few|TRBD2|TRBJ2-1|TRBV19
CASSIGSPSGSRDEQFF
TGTGCCAGTAGTATAGGAAGTCCTAGCGGGAGTAGAGATGAGCAGTTCTTC
>NA|NA|TRBJ2-7|TRBV6-6
CASSYRVADIYEQYF
TGTGCCAGCAGTTACAGGGTAGCGGATATCTACGAGCAGTACTTC
>few|NA|TRBJ2-5|TRBV5-1
CASSLGSGVETQYF
TGCGCCAGCAGCTTGGGGTCGGGAGTAGAGACCCAGTACTTC
>NA|TRBD2|TRBJ2-3|TRBV27
CASSKDPSGGAVNTQYF
TGTGCCAGCAGCAAGGACCCTAGCGGGGGGGCCGTTAATACGCAGTATTTT
>NA|NA|TRBJ1-5|TRBV6-1
CASTGRSNQPQHF
TGTGCCAGCACTGGCCGCAGCAATCAGCCCCAGCATTTT
>NA|TRBD1|TRBJ2-1|TRBV18
CASSPTGASYNEQFF
TGTGCCAGCTCACCTACAGGGGCCTCCTACAATGAGCAGTTCTTC
>NA|TRBD1|TRBJ2-7|TRBV5-1
CASSTGQLIREQYF
TGCGCCAGCAGCACGGGACAGTTAATTCGCGAGCAGTACTTC
>NA|TRBD2|TRBJ2-5|TRBV7-8
CASSPYLAVQETQYF
TGTGCCAGCAGCCCGTATCTAGCGGTACAAGAGACCCAGTACTTC
>NA|TRBD1|TRBJ1-1|TRBV30
CAWSPDRAEAFF
TGTGCCTGGAGTCCCGACAGGGCTGAAGCTTTCTTT
>NA|TRBD1|TRBJ2-7|TRBV6-5
CASSYSDRAGYEQYF
TGTGCCAGCAGTTACTCGGACAGGGCGGGGTACGAGCAGTACTTC
>NA|NA|TRBJ1-1|TRBV7-3
CASSLAGADTEAFF
TGTGCCAGCAGCTTGGCAGGGGCGGACACTGAAGCTTTCTTT
>many|TRBD2|TRBJ2-5|TRBV6-1
CASSELAGGQETQYF
TGTGCCAGCAGTGAACTAGCGGGGGGGCAAGAGACCCAGTACTTC
>NA|NA|TRBJ2-1|TRBV4-1
CASSQDLRSEQFF
TGCGCCAGCAGCCAAGATTTGAGGAGCGAGCAGTTCTTC
>NA|NA|TRBJ1-5|TRBV6-1
CASSESGRQPQHF
TGTGCCAGCAGTGAATCTGGGCGTCAGCCCCAGCATTTT
>NA|TRBD2|TRBJ2-1|TRBV6-5
CASSLGRSSYNEQFF
TGTGCCAGCAGCCTCGGGAGGAGCTCCTACAATGAGCAGTTCTTC